These 28 T cell receptor beta chains were sequenced from one sample in a study of T-cell reconstitution after alpha-beta-depleted transplantation in children. Unique molecular identifiers were built into the TCRbeta library. Using its own MiXCR run on the PCR reads, TCRdb lists one record per CDR3 protein. The sample lists hundreds of thousands of distinct CDR3 sequences, around 17% occurring once. The source material was PBMCs from the stem cell graft donor, sampled from the stem cell graft. Source of these receptors: a human donor who donated a stem cell graft to a child with acute myeloid leukemia.

The table lists this clonotype with a few counts. The chain employs TRBV7-8 and TRBJ2-1; 8 bases map to TRBD1. This CDR3 contains 17 residues. J was trimmed by 7 bases and V by 5 bases; bases with no gene match: 16. Germline lookup yields CDR1 SGHVS and CDR2 FQNEAQ. CDR3 nucleotides: TGTGCCAGCAGCCCCCGAGTCGGCCAGGGGGCGCTTAATGAGCAGTTCTTC. It yields the protein CASSPRVGQGALNEQFF.

The chain is built from TRBV12-3 or TRBV12-4 and TRBJ1-5; D is possibly TRBD1 (5 bases). V shed 7 bases and J shed 4 bases, with 14 bases lying between them. This CDR3 is 14 amino acids long. Here the CDR3 reads CASTPGGINQPQHF. The CDR3 region has the DNA TGTGCCAGCACCCCGGGGGGAATTAATCAGCCCCAGCATTTT.

The chain joins TRBV12-3 or TRBV12-4 to TRBJ1-5; 9 bases match TRBD1. V dropped 5 bases and J dropped 4; count of bases not matched to a gene: 3. The CDR3 length is 14 residues. CDR3 sequence: CASSGTGLNQPQHF. The CDR3, as DNA: TGTGCCAGCAGTGGGACAGGGTTGAATCAGCCCCAGCATTTT.

This chain links TRBV13 with TRBJ2-7, with unresolved D. Trimming stripped 0 bases from V and 2 bases from J, with 8 bases between. Germline CDR1 and CDR2: PRHDT and FYEKMQ (reference sequence). This CDR3 spans 14 amino acids. CDR3 DNA: TGTGCCAGCAGCTTAGGCCGACGGCCCTACGAGCAGTACTTC. Encoded protein: CASSLGRRPYEQYF.

The chain uses TRBV5-1 and TRBJ2-5; D is ambiguous. CDR1 and CDR2 (germline): SGHRS, YFSETQ. V lost 3 bases and J lost 4, with 10 bases in between. There are 13 residues in the CDR3. CDR3 sequence (DNA): TGCGCCAGCAGCTGGCAGCCCCGAGAGACCCAGTACTTC. Translating gives CASSWQPRETQYF. The full variable domain, completed using reference TRBV5-1 and TRBJ2-5, is KAGVTQTPRYLIKTRGQQVTLSCSPISGHRSVSWYQQTPGQGLQFLFEYFSETQRNKGNFPGRFSGRQFSNSRSEMNVSTLELGDSALYLCASSWQPRETQYFGPGTRLLVL.

This clonotype was observed many times. The J gene is TRBJ2-3, the V gene TRBV15; TRBD1 matches 8 bases. Germline V CDR1 and CDR2: LNHNV, YYDKDF (reference sequence). With V trimmed by 5 bases and J by 1 base, 5 bases remained unmatched. The CDR3 totals 15 residues. The CDR3, as DNA: TGTGCCACCAGCCACGGACAGGGCCGCACAGATACGCAGTATTTT. Amino acid sequence: CATSHGQGRTDTQYF.

This clonotype was seen ten or more times. This chain uses TRBV20-1 with TRBJ2-5; 8 bases fit TRBD2. The CDR3 is 15 amino acids. Germline trimming cut 3 bases from V and 3 bases from J; bases unmatched to any gene: 9. Germline V gene data show CDR1 as DFQATT and CDR2 as SNEGSKA (reference sequence). CDR3 sequence reads: CSASPGLEMEETQYF. The DNA of the CDR3 is TGCAGTGCTAGTCCGGGACTAGAAATGGAAGAGACCCAGTACTTC.

The genes are TRBV7-2 and TRBJ1-5, with 8 positions matching TRBD1. V trimming: 1 base; J trimming: 6 bases; junction bases outside the gene matches: 5. The CDR3 covers 15 residues. Germline V gives CDR1 SGHTA, CDR2 FQGNSA. DNA for the CDR3: TGTGCCAGCAGCTTAGGGGGACAGGCCTCTCAGCCCCAGCATTTT. Translating gives CASSLGGQASQPQHF. Drawing the rest from reference TRBV7-2 and TRBJ1-5, the complete variable domain is GAGVSQSPSNKVTEKGKDVELRCDPISGHTALYWYRQSLGQGLEFLIYFQGNSAPDKSGLPSDRFSAERTGGSVSTLTIQRTQQEDSAVYLCASSLGGQASQPQHFGDGTRLSIL.

This clonotype was detected only a few times. The V gene is TRBV12-3 or TRBV12-4, the J gene TRBJ2-2; TRBD1 aligns across 9 bases. With 5 bases clipped from V and 5 bases from J, the junction kept 15 bases outside the gene matches. CDR3 length equals 18 residues. CDR3 DNA: TGTGCCAGCAGTCAAAACCCGGGACAGGGAAGCGGAACCGGGGAGCTGTTTTTT. Its translation: CASSQNPGQGSGTGELFF.

In this sample, this clonotype turned up many times. This chain links TRBV29-1 with TRBJ2-1; D remains unclear. CDR3 length: 14 amino acids. Germline V lookup: CDR1 SQVTM, CDR2 ANQGSEA. V lost 1 base and J lost 0, with 7 bases in between. DNA of the CDR3: TGCAGCGTTGAAGGCTCAAGCTCCTACAATGAGCAGTTCTTC. As protein: CSVEGSSSYNEQFF.

This clonotype came up a few times. CDR3 DNA sequence: TGTGCCAGCAGCTTAGTGGGACAGCACAATGAGCAGTTCTTC. This codes for CASSLVGQHNEQFF. The rearrangement links TRBV7-2 to TRBJ2-1; 7 positions agree with TRBD1. The germline V gene has CDR1 SGHTA and CDR2 FQGNSA. V was pared by 1 base and J by 5 bases, with 2 bases of the junction left unmatched. This CDR3 has 14 amino acids.

The rearrangement links TRBV5-1 to TRBJ1-4; D is undetermined. V shed 1 base and J shed 5 bases, with 12 bases lying between them. The CDR3 consists of 15 residues. Germline V gives CDR1 SGHRS, CDR2 YFSETQ. In DNA, the CDR3 is TGCGCCAGCAGCTTGATTTCAGCGGACAATGAAAAACTGTTTTTT. Amino acids: CASSLISADNEKLFF.

In the case of this clonotype: A read error may be the cause here, since a much bigger clone is one base away. This chain joins TRBV29-1 and TRBJ2-2; tentatively, D is TRBD1 or TRBD2 (6 bases each). The CDR3 runs 14 residues. Germline CDR1 SQVTM, CDR2 ANQGSEA. The CDR3 region is CSVRLQGATGEVFF. Here the CDR3 DNA reads TGCAGCGTTCGCTTACAGGGTGCCACCGGGGAGGTGTTTTTT.

This clonotype was detected once. This sequence joins TRBV20-1 and TRBJ1-5; possibly TRBD1 for D (5 bases). The CDR3 consists of 16 residues. The germline gives CDR1 DFQATT, CDR2 SNEGSKA (reference sequence). The V end lost 3 bases, the J end lost 4 bases, and 19 bases lay between the germline ends. The CDR3 reads CSASGAYYDSNQPQHF. In nucleotides, the CDR3 is TGCAGTGCTAGTGGGGCCTATTATGACTCAAATCAGCCCCAGCATTTT.

This clonotype was detected a few times. The rearrangement uses TRBV9 and TRBJ2-5; D is possibly TRBD2 (5 bases). CDR1 is SGDLS, CDR2 YYNGEE, per germline. Trimming took 7 bases from V and 7 from J, leaving 17 bases between them. This CDR3 region has 13 residues. The CDR3 DNA follows: TGTGCCAGCCACCCCTGGGTACGGGGGACCCAGTACTTC. Protein: CASHPWVRGTQYF.

This rearrangement joins TRBV5-1 to TRBJ2-3; TRBD2 aligns across 8 bases. Germline CDR1 is SGHRS and CDR2 is YFSETQ. The ends lost 2 bases at V and 2 bases at J; junction bases unmatched: 7. The CDR3 consists of 16 residues. CDR3 bases: TGCGCCAGCAGCTTCGGGGGGGTGCCCCCCACAGATACGCAGTATTTT. Protein product: CASSFGGVPPTDTQYF.

This clonotype was seen ten or more times. The gene calls are TRBV5-5 and TRBJ1-1; D perhaps matches TRBD1 (6 bases). CDR3 size: 16 residues. Trimming removed 4 bases from V and 1 base from J, with 17 bases in between. The germline V gene has CDR1 SGHKS and CDR2 YYEKEE (reference sequence). The CDR3 coding sequence is TGTGCCAGCAGCCTTAGGGGGGAGCGACCGAACACTGAAGCTTTCTTT. Its protein product is CASSLRGERPNTEAFF. Supplemented by reference TRBV5-5 and TRBJ1-1, the full variable domain reads DAGVTQSPTHLIKTRGQQVTLRCSPISGHKSVSWYQQVLGQGPQFIFQYYEKEERGRGNFPDRFSARQFPNYSSELNVNALLLGDSALYLCASSLRGERPNTEAFFGQGTRLTVV.

This clonotype was observed many times. The chain employs TRBV20-1 and TRBJ1-1; D possibly corresponds to TRBD1 (5 bases). The V gene lost 1 base and the J gene lost 0 bases, with 18 bases spanning the gap. Germline V CDR1 and CDR2: DFQATT, SNEGSKA (reference sequence). The CDR3 contains 17 residues. This chain's CDR3 is CSARGTPRDRLNTEAFF. The CDR3 nucleotides read TGCAGTGCTAGAGGGACGCCCCGCGACAGATTGAACACTGAAGCTTTCTTT.

This clonotype came up a few times. The rearrangement uses TRBV12-3 or TRBV12-4 and TRBJ2-2; TRBD1 agrees at 7 bases. This CDR3 contains 15 residues. The junction had 8 bases not matched to a gene; V was cut back by 6 bases and J by 4 bases. This chain's CDR3 is CASRYTGDGTGELFF. The CDR3 region has the DNA TGTGCCAGCAGATACACAGGGGATGGCACCGGGGAGCTGTTTTTT.

There are many counts of this clonotype. The chain links TRBV20-1 to TRBJ1-2; TRBD1 matches 8 bases. CDR1 is DFQATT and CDR2 is SNEGSKA in the germline V gene (reference sequence). Germline trimming cut 1 base from V and 4 bases from J; bases unmatched to any gene: 5. This CDR3 is built from 14 residues. CDR3: CSARVGTGTYGYTF. CDR3 bases: TGCAGTGCTAGAGTTGGGACAGGTACCTATGGCTACACCTTC.

The chain has TRBV5-1 and TRBJ1-2; tentatively, D is TRBD1 (6 bases). The length of the CDR3 is 13 residues. Trimming pared 3 bases from V and 6 bases from J, leaving 12 bases between. Germline loops: CDR1 SGHRS, CDR2 YFSETQ. CDR3 DNA sequence: TGCGCCAGCAGCTCACAGGGCCCGGATGGCTACACCTTC. Translated, it gives CASSSQGPDGYTF. Using reference TRBV5-1 and TRBJ1-2 for the parts outside the CDR3, the full variable domain is KAGVTQTPRYLIKTRGQQVTLSCSPISGHRSVSWYQQTPGQGLQFLFEYFSETQRNKGNFPGRFSGRQFSNSRSEMNVSTLELGDSALYLCASSSQGPDGYTFGSGTRLTVV.

This clonotype was counted at least ten times. V usage is TRBV20-1 and J usage is TRBJ1-5; D may be TRBD1 (6 bases). Trimming stripped 2 bases from V and 7 bases from J, with 15 bases between. The CDR3 length is 14 residues. The germline V gene has CDR1 DFQATT and CDR2 SNEGSKA (reference sequence). CDR3 in DNA: TGCAGTGCTAGAATACAGGGTAAGCGACAGCCCCAGCATTTT. Protein: CSARIQGKRQPQHF.

This clonotype has more than one count but fewer than ten. The rearrangement uses TRBV30 and TRBJ2-7; unclear D gene. The CDR3 consists of 12 residues. Germline V gives CDR1 GTSNPN, CDR2 SVGIG (reference sequence). With 5 bases removed from V and 2 bases from J, the gap between germline ends came to 10 bases. The CDR3 protein is CAWGPTAYEQYF. DNA for the CDR3: TGTGCCTGGGGACCAACAGCCTACGAGCAGTACTTC.

The chain combines TRBV5-1 with TRBJ1-2, with 10 bases aligning to TRBD1. Trimming took 0 bases from V and 4 from J; bases not matched to a gene: 3. Germline V gives CDR1 SGHRS, CDR2 YFSETQ. The CDR3 has 15 residues. The DNA of the CDR3 is TGCGCCAGCAGCTTGGTCGGGACAGGGGCCTATGGCTACACCTTC. Amino acid sequence: CASSLVGTGAYGYTF.

As regards this clonotype: No conserved phenylalanine or tryptophan is present at the end of the CDR3, so a read error is the likely explanation. CDR3: CATSDSRQGGETQYL. The CDR3, as DNA: TGTGCCACCAGTGATTCCAGACAGGGTGGTGAGACCCAGTACCTC. The rearrangement links TRBV24-1 to TRBJ2-5, with 7 bases fitting TRBD1. The CDR3 is 15 residues long. V lost 2 bases to trimming and J lost 5 bases; unmatched junction nucleotides: 7. The germline V gene encodes CDR1 KGHDR and CDR2 SFDVKD.

This clonotype was observed at least ten times. The chain recombines TRBV20-1 with TRBJ1-2, with 7 bases lining up with TRBD1. The CDR3 runs to 14 residues. The V segment lost 5 bases and the J segment 4 bases; nucleotides outside the gene matches: 10. The germline CDR1 and CDR2 sequences are DFQATT and SNEGSKA (reference sequence). The DNA for the CDR3 is TGCAGTGCTTACTCTGTGGACAGGAGCTATGGCTACACCTTC. The encoded protein is CSAYSVDRSYGYTF.

This clonotype was recorded many times. The gene calls are TRBV29-1 and TRBJ2-3, with D perhaps matching TRBD2 (5 bases). The CDR3 consists of 14 residues. Trimming shortened V by 3 bases and J by 0 bases, and 10 bases separated the two germline ends. CDR1 is SQVTM, CDR2 ANQGSEA, per germline. The CDR3 loop is CSVDREGSTDTQYF. The DNA for the CDR3 is TGCAGCGTTGACCGGGAAGGGAGCACAGATACGCAGTATTTT.

As for this clonotype: A much more abundant neighbour one base away suggests this may be a read error. The V gene is TRBV5-6, the J gene TRBJ2-7, with 7 bases matching TRBD1. This CDR3 has 12 residues. Looked up from germline, CDR1 is SGHDT and CDR2 is YYEEEE. This CDR3 is CAGSFGQDGRYV. The CDR3 bases are TGTGCCGGCAGCTTCGGACAGGATGGACGATACGTC.